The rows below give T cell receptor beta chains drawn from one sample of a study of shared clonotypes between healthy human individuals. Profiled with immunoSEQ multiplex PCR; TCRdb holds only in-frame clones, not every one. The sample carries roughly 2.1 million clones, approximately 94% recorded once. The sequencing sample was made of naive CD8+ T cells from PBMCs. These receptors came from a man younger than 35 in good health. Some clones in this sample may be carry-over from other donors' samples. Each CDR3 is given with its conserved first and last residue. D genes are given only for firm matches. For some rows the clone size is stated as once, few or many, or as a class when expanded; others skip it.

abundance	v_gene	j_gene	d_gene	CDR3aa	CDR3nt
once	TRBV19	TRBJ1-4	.	CASKLTTGGAAEKLFF	TGTGCCAGTAAACTCACTACGGGGGGCGCCGCCGAAAAACTGTTTTTT
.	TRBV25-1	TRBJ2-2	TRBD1	CASGGTGGVTGELFF	TGTGCCAGCGGTGGGACAGGGGGAGTCACCGGGGAGCTGTTTTTT
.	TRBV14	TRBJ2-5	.	CASSQEWESQETQYF	TGTGCCAGCAGCCAAGAATGGGAGTCCCAAGAGACCCAGTACTTC
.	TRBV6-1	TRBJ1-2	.	CASSYRDGYTF	TGTGCCAGCAGCTACCGCGATGGCTACACCTTC
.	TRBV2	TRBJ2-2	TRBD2	CASSEYPGTSGSLNTGELFF	TGTGCCAGCAGTGAATACCCCGGGACTAGCGGGAGTTTGAACACCGGGGAGCTGTTTTTT
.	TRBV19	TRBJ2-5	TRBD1	CASSLGQALLETQYF	TGTGCCAGTAGTCTCGGACAGGCCCTCCTGGAGACCCAGTACTTC
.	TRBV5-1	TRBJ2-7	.	CASRLSSYEQYF	TGCGCCAGCAGATTGAGCTCCTACGAGCAGTACTTC
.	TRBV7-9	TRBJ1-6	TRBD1	CASSFGQDNSPLHF	TGTGCCAGCAGCTTCGGACAGGACAATTCACCCCTCCACTTT
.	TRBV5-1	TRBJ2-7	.	CASSLAVAYEQYF	TGCGCCAGCAGCTTGGCCGTAGCCTACGAGCAGTACTTC
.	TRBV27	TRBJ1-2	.	CASSLSARNYGYTF	TGTGCCAGCAGTTTAAGTGCCAGAAACTATGGCTACACCTTC